The source of this T cell receptor (beta chain) is a study of cytomegalovirus exposure and HLA in healthy donors. This CDR3 is 14 amino acids long. Germline values: CDR1 KGHSH, CDR2 LQKENI. The ends were cut back, 4 bases at V and 0 bases at J, with 7 bases in the middle. Each donor was nominally healthy when sampled (though unrecorded immune exposures were likely). Broader study findings: The authors confirmed in vitro that three CMV-associated chains were specific for CMV antigens.

Concerning this clone: Its antigen is not known.

The primer mix had 60 Vbeta and 13 Jbeta primers. The data were produced by immunoSEQ multiplex PCR, yet TCRdb's version contains in-frame clones alone and is incomplete. Counted here are around 110,000 clones, 75% occurring once; the ten biggest clones make up around 1.5%. What was sequenced was PBMCs. The source is a young woman in good health and CMV-seronegative. This sequence joins TRBV18 and TRBJ2-1, with D maybe TRBD1 (5 bases). CDR3 loop: CASSQGRSYNEQFF. CDR3 in DNA: TGTGCCAGCTCACAGGGGCGCTCCTACAATGAGCAGTTCTTC.